Following are 18 T cell receptor beta chains from one sample sequenced in a study of blood T cell repertoires in COVID-19. Assay used: immunoSEQ multiplex PCR; TCRdb lists only in-frame clones, some missing. Of 150,000 to 200,000 clones in the sample, around 89% are singletons; the top ten hold 5% to 6.5%. Sample: peripheral blood. These receptors came from a man aged 35-49 years with active or convalescent COVID-19.

V gene TRBV7-2 combines with J gene TRBJ2-7, with 7 bases lining up with TRBD1. V dropped 1 base and J dropped 2; count of bases not matched to a gene: 5. In germline, CDR1 is SGHTA, CDR2 FQGNSA. The CDR3 sequence is 15 residues long. CDR3 in DNA: TGTGCCAGCAGCTTAGTAGGGACAGAAGCCTACGAGCAGTACTTC. Protein sequence: CASSLVGTEAYEQYF.

The chain employs TRBV15 and TRBJ2-7; 10 nucleotides align to TRBD2. This CDR3 is 18 amino acids long. After removal of 0 bases from V and 1 base from J, the junction contained 9 bases not matched to a gene. Germline CDR1 and CDR2: LNHNV and YYDKDF (reference sequence). CDR3 DNA sequence: TGTGCCACCAGCAGAGAGTCTAGCGGGGGCCTCCTGTCCTACGAGCAGTACTTC. This translates into CATSRESSGGLLSYEQYF.

The chain carries TRBV24-1 and TRBJ1-1, with 7 bases identical to TRBD1. V was clipped by 3 bases and J by 7 bases; unmatched bases: 4. CDR1 is KGHDR, CDR2 SFDVKD, per germline. This CDR3 comprises 13 residues. CDR3 amino acids: CATSDRTGNEAFF. The CDR3 DNA reads as TGTGCCACCAGTGATCGGACAGGCAATGAAGCTTTCTTT.

The rearrangement joins TRBV3-1 (or the pseudogene TRBV3-2) to TRBJ1-5; no firm D call. Between the trimmed V and J ends, which lost 1 base and 2 bases, there was a span of 6 bases. The CDR3 runs to 14 residues. CDR1 is LGHDT, CDR2 YNNKEL, per germline (reference sequence). The CDR3: CASSQARGNQPQHF. In DNA form, the CDR3 reads TGTGCCAGCAGCCAAGCTCGGGGCAATCAGCCCCAGCATTTT.

V gene TRBV29-1 combines with J gene TRBJ1-3; 9 bases line up with TRBD1. Germline V gene lookup returns CDR1 SQVTM and CDR2 ANQGSEA. The CDR3 has 13 residues. V gave up 6 bases and J gave up 5 bases; unmatched junction bases: 5. In DNA, the CDR3 is TGCAGCGTCGCCGGGACAGGGAGAAACACCATATATTTT. Protein product: CSVAGTGRNTIYF.

V usage is TRBV28 and J usage is TRBJ2-7; D might be TRBD1 (6 bases). The ends were cut back, 6 bases at V and 0 bases at J, with 15 bases in the middle. Looked up from germline, CDR1 is MDHEN and CDR2 is SYDVKM. The CDR3 is 15 residues long. CDR3 amino acids: CASRETGSGSYEQYF. For the CDR3, the DNA is TGTGCCAGCAGAGAAACAGGGAGTGGCTCCTACGAGCAGTACTTC.

The V call is TRBV11-2, the J call TRBJ1-4; unclear D gene. CDR3 size: 15 residues. CDR1 SGHAT and CDR2 FQNNGV come from the germline V gene. V was shortened by 5 bases and J by 2 bases, with 12 bases between the two germline ends. This CDR3 is CASSPLRMTNEKLFF. CDR3 in DNA: TGTGCCAGCAGCCCACTCAGGATGACTAATGAAAAACTGTTTTTT.

The genes are TRBV28 and TRBJ2-7; TRBD1 might be the D (5 bases). The V gene lost 9 bases and the J gene lost 0 bases, with 9 bases spanning the gap. Germline-derived CDR1 and CDR2 are MDHEN and SYDVKM. The CDR3 contains 12 residues. In DNA, the CDR3 is TGTGCCAGTACAGGTCTCTCCTACGAGCAGTACTTC. Its translation: CASTGLSYEQYF.

The V gene is TRBV6-1, the J gene TRBJ1-5, with 7 bases fitting TRBD1. The germline V gene has CDR1 MNHNS and CDR2 SASEGT. Trimming took 3 bases from V and 5 from J; bases not matched to a gene: 7. The CDR3 contains 15 residues. The CDR3 region has the DNA TGTGCCAGCAGTGAGTCCGGACAGGTCTATCAGCCCCAGCATTTT. Translated, it gives CASSESGQVYQPQHF.

The chain employs TRBV27 and TRBJ1-5, with D maybe TRBD1 (5 bases). Germline CDR1 and CDR2: MNHEY and SMNVEV (reference sequence). CDR3 size: 15 residues. V was trimmed by 3 bases and J by 2 bases, leaving 11 bases between them. The CDR3 DNA sequence: TGTGCCAGCAGTTTTGGGGGGGTTGGCAATCAGCCCCAGCATTTT. Translating it yields CASSFGGVGNQPQHF.

The gene calls are TRBV5-8 and TRBJ2-7; no reliable D call. CDR1 is SGHTS, CDR2 YDEGEE, per germline. V was pared by 0 bases and J by 4 bases, with 11 bases between. CDR3 length: 14 residues. This CDR3 is CASSLGLSAYEQYF. The CDR3 region has the DNA TGTGCCAGCAGCTTGGGACTTTCAGCATACGAGCAGTACTTC. Full variable domain (missing parts from reference TRBV5-8 and TRBJ2-7): EAGVTQSPTHLIKTRGQQATLRCSPISGHTSVYWYQQALGLGLQFLLWYDEGEERNRGNFPPRFSGRQFPNYSSELNVNALELEDSALYLCASSLGLSAYEQYFGPGTRLTVT.

CDR3 amino acids: CASSATGQGFSNQPQHF. In DNA form, the CDR3 reads TGTGCCAGTAGTGCCACGGGACAGGGTTTTAGCAATCAGCCCCAGCATTTT. J is TRBJ1-5 and V is TRBV19; TRBD1 matches at 9 bases. The CDR3 totals 17 residues. Germline CDR1 LNHDA, CDR2 SQIVND (reference sequence). V lost 5 bases to trimming and J lost 0 bases; unmatched junction nucleotides: 8.

This chain links TRBV12-3 or TRBV12-4 with TRBJ2-1, with D maybe TRBD2 (6 bases). CDR3 length equals 13 residues. V lost 5 bases to trimming and J lost 8 bases, with 13 bases between them. CDR3 residues: CASSPRTTDEQFF. In DNA form, the CDR3 reads TGTGCCAGCAGTCCTCGGACTACCGATGAGCAGTTCTTC.

This chain uses TRBV9 with TRBJ1-1; D unresolved. V lost 2 bases to trimming and J lost 1 base, with 9 bases between them. Germline lookup yields CDR1 SGDLS and CDR2 YYNGEE. The CDR3 consists of 14 residues. CDR3: CASSVQASNTEAFF. The CDR3, as DNA: TGTGCCAGCAGCGTGCAAGCCTCGAACACTGAAGCTTTCTTT.

The chain has TRBV19 and TRBJ1-4; 7 nucleotides agree with TRBD1. Germline CDR1 and CDR2: LNHDA and SQIVND (reference sequence). Losses at the gene ends were 3 bases for V and 5 bases for J; bases not matched to a gene: 6. This CDR3 is built from 15 residues. CDR3 region: CASSIPSQGNEKLFF. The CDR3 region has the DNA TGTGCCAGTAGTATTCCGTCACAGGGGAATGAAAAACTGTTTTTT.

The chain couples TRBV7-2 to TRBJ1-2; a weak D match, TRBD1 (5 bases). CDR1 is SGHTA and CDR2 is FQGNSA in the germline V gene. Trimming shortened V by 6 bases and J by 3 bases, and 8 bases separated the two germline ends. The CDR3 has 12 amino acids. The CDR3 nucleotides read TGTGCCAGCAGTCAAGGGGACTATGGCTACACCTTC. It translates to CASSQGDYGYTF.

V and J are TRBV19 and TRBJ1-6, with D uncertain. The CDR3 totals 13 residues. Germline lookup yields CDR1 LNHDA and CDR2 SQIVND (reference sequence). V was shortened by 5 bases and J by 14 bases, with 16 bases between the two germline ends. The CDR3 loop reads CASSPAPWLTLHF. The DNA for the CDR3 is TGTGCCAGTAGTCCCGCCCCCTGGCTGACCCTCCACTTT.

This chain uses TRBV11-3 with TRBJ2-5; 7 positions match TRBD1. The V gene's germline CDR1 is SGHNT and CDR2 YENEEA. The CDR3 totals 14 residues. The trim removed 8 bases at V and 1 base at J, leaving 7 bases unmatched. The CDR3 spells CASSVAGGQETQYF. As DNA, the CDR3 is TGTGCCAGCTCGGTGGCAGGGGGCCAAGAGACCCAGTACTTC.